The source of this T cell receptor (beta chain) is a study of beta chain features in type 1 diabetes (dated by TCRdb to the late 2010s). For the wider study: Mean age, gender distribution, total cell number and subset yield did not differ between patients and healthy donors. A total of 100 million to 140 million sorted cells were examined across all samples, and the number of cells per subset was strongly correlated with RNA yield. In the study, recently diagnosed type 1 diabetes patients and matched healthy donors were compared on the TCRB repertoires of their sorted circulating CD4+ T cell subsets. Regulatory and stem cell-like memory subsets were obtained from only 8 patients and roughly 8 healthy donors, while naive and central memory subsets were obtained from all 30 or so donors. Overall results and qualifications from the work: Because small numbers of individuals were included in the HLA sub-analyses, any influence of HLA type on TCRB rearrangement was left unresolved. Naive, central memory and regulatory TCRB repertoires appeared more similar among patients than among healthy donors. Fewer insertions and more nucleotide deletions at VDJ recombination sites were observed in patients with type 1 diabetes, implying thymic rearrangement abnormalities. Because cDNA rather than genomic DNA was sequenced, highly expressing activated cells could have been over-represented, although no difference in activation and CD3 levels was found between groups. A moderate but significant shortening of TCRB CDR3 length was observed in type 1 diabetes patients in all four CD4+ subsets. Shorter templates might be favored by PCR, yet because patient and control samples were amplified and corrected together, any such skew would affect both groups equally.

Its CDR3 holds 11 amino acids, cysteine through phenylalanine. Only CDR3 DNA remains: 33 bases, in frame from the first base. CDR1 and CDR2 are read off the germline V gene (reference sequence) as MNHNY and SVGAGI. A distance of 10 bases separates the germline ends of V and J, which lose 8 bases and 5 bases respectively. The entire isolated RNA was reverse transcribed using the High Capacity cDNA Reverse Transcription Kit, and thus expressed TCRB transcripts were sequenced. Naive, central memory and regulatory T cell samples underwent deep immunoSEQ sequencing, averaging around 3.7 million total reads per sample. After sorted cells were lysed in RLT buffer, RNA was extracted with DNase-treated RNeasy Micro or Mini kits, with the choice depending on cell number. To prevent cross-contamination, each cell subset was processed individually, whereas patient and healthy donor samples were processed jointly. Using the immunoSEQ multiplex PCR, TCRB sequences were amplified from cDNA into 87-bp fragments spanning the CDR3 region. Amplicons were sequenced on the Illumina HiSeq platform. The paper's processing steps were these. Synthetic template baselines were used to correct PCR bias computationally, reads within Hamming distance 2 were collapsed together, and singletons that could not be merged were discarded. Reads were aligned against IMGT to assign V, D and J genes, CDR3 length and insertions or deletions at six rearrangement sites. Within each subset, clonotype counts were normalized to the number of sorted cells before true diversity and Gini coefficients were calculated with the tcR R package. The overlap coefficient, calculated on TCRB nucleotide sequences, was used to quantify repertoire sharing. Out-of-frame TCRB sequences from naive cells were analyzed to stand in for the pre-selection repertoire. TCRdb carries this immuneACCESS record with in-frame sequences only. Its versions omit some clonotypes, under half of them owing to an unresolved V gene in the studies checked, with the rest unexplained. Clone size and V and J calls were adopted from that table, with D and trimming inferred from the DNA. This sample comprises roughly 250,000 clones, around 20% of them detected only once. The ten largest clones add up to roughly 0.028% of the sample.

A single peripheral blood draw of around 0.11 L on average was collected from each donor into heparinised tubes. A BD FACSAria II was used to sort naive, central memory, regulatory and stem cell-like memory CD4+ T cells with a panel that included CD45RO, CCR7, CD25, CD127, CD95 and CD27. A purity above 95% was achieved for all sorted populations. Right away, PBMCs were isolated by Lymphoprep density gradient centrifugation and were stained directly, with no culture step. So that batch effects would be minimized, each experiment stained and sorted samples in pairs, pairing one healthy donor with one patient. This clone was seen a few times. There is no known antigen for this receptor. No much larger clonotype is one base removed from it; base qualities were not supplied.

The chain is assembled from TRBV6-6 and TRBJ2-7, with the D gene too uncertain to name. The sequence was collected from a woman aged 40 to 50 with type 1 diabetes. Sequencing was performed on naive CD4+ T cells from blood. The meaning of the sample's cell subset or site label: true naive CD4+ T cells. The CDR3: CASSDNHEQYF. The DNA reads TGTGCCAGCTCCGACAATCACGAGCAGTACTTC.